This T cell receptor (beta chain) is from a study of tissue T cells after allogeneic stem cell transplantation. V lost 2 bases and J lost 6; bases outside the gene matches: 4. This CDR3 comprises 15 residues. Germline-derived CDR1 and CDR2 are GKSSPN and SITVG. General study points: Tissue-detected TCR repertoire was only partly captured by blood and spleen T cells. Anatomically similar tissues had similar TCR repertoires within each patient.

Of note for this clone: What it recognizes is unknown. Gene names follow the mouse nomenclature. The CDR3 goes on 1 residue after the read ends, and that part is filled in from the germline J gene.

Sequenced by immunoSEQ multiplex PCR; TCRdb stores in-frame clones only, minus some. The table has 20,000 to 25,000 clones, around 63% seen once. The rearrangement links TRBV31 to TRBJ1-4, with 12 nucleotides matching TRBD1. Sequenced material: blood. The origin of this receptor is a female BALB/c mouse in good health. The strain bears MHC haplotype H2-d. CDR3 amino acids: CAWSSGTGGDERLFF. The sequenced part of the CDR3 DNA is TGTGCCTGGAGTTCCGGGACAGGGGGCGACGAAAGATTATTT.